The 30 T cell receptor beta chains reported below all come from one sample, sequenced in a study of T cell responses to AZD1222 COVID-19 vaccine. Assay used: immunoSEQ multiplex PCR; TCRdb lists only in-frame clones, some missing. The sample records roughly 87,000 clones, about 89% being singletons. Here the sequenced sample was peripheral blood, taken 28 days after the second AZD1222 dose. All receptors derive from an adult who received the AZD1222 COVID-19 vaccine.

The DNA for the CDR3 is TGCGCCAGCAGCTTGGATTGGGGAAGGGGCTATGGCTACACCTTC. Translating it yields CASSLDWGRGYGYTF. The chain links TRBV5-1 to TRBJ1-2; D may be TRBD1 (5 bases). The CDR3 is made up of 15 amino acids. Germline-derived CDR1 and CDR2 are SGHRS and YFSETQ. The V gene lost 0 bases and the J gene lost 4 bases, with 13 bases spanning the gap.

CDR3 sequence (DNA): TGTGCCAGCAGTTTATCTCGGTTCTCGTCAGATAGCAATCAGCCCCAGCATTTT. Amino acid sequence: CASSLSRFSSDSNQPQHF. The V call is TRBV27, the J call TRBJ1-5; no clear D. Trimming took off 0 bases at V and 0 bases at J, with 15 bases between the two ends. Germline V gene data show CDR1 as MNHEY and CDR2 as SMNVEV (reference sequence). This CDR3 has 18 residues.

The chain is built from TRBV10-2 and TRBJ1-2, with 7 bases fitting TRBD1. V was clipped by 7 bases and J by 6 bases; unmatched bases: 11. Germline lookup yields CDR1 WSHSY and CDR2 SAAADI. The length of the CDR3 is 14 residues. DNA for the CDR3: TGCGCCAGCAAGTCCGGGACAGTCACCGATGGCTACACCTTC. It codes for CASKSGTVTDGYTF.

The chain links TRBV7-9 to TRBJ1-1; no firm D call. This CDR3 is built from 14 residues. V was pared by 2 bases and J by 1 base, with 8 bases between. Germline V CDR1 and CDR2: SEHNR, FQNEAQ (reference sequence). The CDR3 DNA sequence: TGTGCCAGCAGCTTAACCCCCAGGAACACTGAAGCTTTCTTT. It is translated as CASSLTPRNTEAFF.

The chain uses TRBV5-4 and TRBJ2-3, with TRBD1 identical over 7 bases. Germline V gives CDR1 SGHNT, CDR2 YYREEE (reference sequence). The trim removed 3 bases at V and 6 bases at J, leaving 16 bases unmatched. This CDR3 has 17 residues. DNA of the CDR3: TGTGCCAGCAGCTGGGAACAGGGGATATTGGATTCGGATACGCAGTATTTT. This codes for CASSWEQGILDSDTQYF. Full variable domain (missing parts from reference TRBV5-4 and TRBJ2-3): ETGVTQSPTHLIKTRGQQVTLRCSSQSGHNTVSWYQQALGQGPQFIFQYYREEENGRGNFPPRFSGLQFPNYSSELNVNALELDDSALYLCASSWEQGILDSDTQYFGPGTRLTVL.

The chain combines TRBV5-6 with TRBJ1-1; 7 nucleotides agree with TRBD1. The CDR3 contains 13 residues. Per the germline V gene, CDR1 is SGHDT and CDR2 is YYEEEE. Trimming removed 2 bases from V and 8 bases from J; junction bases left unmatched: 6. The CDR3 DNA reads TGTGCCAGCAGCTTCAGCCGACAGGGAGAAGCTTTCTTT. Translation gives CASSFSRQGEAFF.

The chain is built from TRBV7-9 and TRBJ1-6, with D unresolved. The CDR3 runs 12 residues. The germline gives CDR1 SEHNR, CDR2 FQNEAQ (reference sequence). Trimming pared 10 bases from V and 10 bases from J, leaving 14 bases between. CDR3 loop: CATTRDISPLHF. CDR3 DNA: TGTGCCACCACGAGGGATATCTCACCCCTCCACTTT.

DNA for the CDR3: TGCGCCAGCAGCCCCCATGACAGGGGAGCGATAGAGACCCAGTACTTC. Its translation: CASSPHDRGAIETQYF. The chain carries TRBV5-1 and TRBJ2-5; TRBD1 aligns across 8 bases. Germline V gene lookup returns CDR1 SGHRS and CDR2 YFSETQ. The CDR3 covers 16 residues. Germline trimming cut 4 bases from V and 4 bases from J; bases unmatched to any gene: 12.

The chain carries TRBV11-2 and TRBJ2-4; tentative D call: TRBD2 (7 bases). The length of the CDR3 is 11 residues. V was clipped by 6 bases and J by 12 bases, with 12 bases between them. Per the germline V gene, CDR1 is SGHAT and CDR2 is FQNNGV. This CDR3 reads CASSRGGDQYF. The CDR3 DNA sequence: TGTGCCAGCAGTCGAGGGGGGGATCAGTACTTC.

CDR3 loop: CASSITFGNEQFF. DNA for the CDR3: TGTGCCAGTAGTATAACGTTTGGCAATGAGCAGTTCTTC. V is TRBV19 and J is TRBJ2-1; D uncertain. Germline lookup yields CDR1 LNHDA and CDR2 SQIVND (reference sequence). The CDR3 runs 13 residues. V shed 2 bases and J shed 6 bases, with 8 bases lying between them. The full variable domain, rest sourced from reference TRBV19 and TRBJ2-1, is DGGITQSPKYLFRKEGQNVTLSCEQNLNHDAMYWYRQDPGQGLRLIYYSQIVNDFQKGDIAEGYSVSREKKESFPLTVTSAQKNPTAFYLCASSITFGNEQFFGPGTRLTVL.

The chain combines TRBV11-2 with TRBJ1-2; D might be TRBD1 (5 bases). The CDR3 totals 15 residues. Trimming stripped 7 bases from V and 1 base from J, with 16 bases between. The germline V gene encodes CDR1 SGHAT and CDR2 FQNNGV. The CDR3 region has the DNA TGTGCCAGCACCATCCTGGGGGGACTTAACTATGGCTACACCTTC. It encodes CASTILGGLNYGYTF.

V and J are TRBV7-9 and TRBJ2-5, with D perhaps TRBD2 (6 bases). The CDR3 loop spans 16 amino acids. Looked up from germline, CDR1 is SEHNR and CDR2 is FQNEAQ (reference sequence). V lost 5 bases to trimming and J lost 4 bases, with 20 bases between them. CDR3 coding DNA: TGTGCCAGCAGCCCTCTCGGACCTTCGGAGGGAGAGACCCAGTACTTC. Translated: CASSPLGPSEGETQYF.

The chain joins TRBV6-4 to TRBJ1-1; 7 bases line up with TRBD1. CDR1 is MRHNA and CDR2 is SNTAGT in the germline V gene. The V segment lost 6 bases and the J segment 6 bases; nucleotides outside the gene matches: 10. The CDR3 consists of 14 residues. The CDR3 DNA is TGTGCCAGCAGATCGCAGGGGGGTGTTTCTGAAGCTTTCTTT. The encoded protein is CASRSQGGVSEAFF.

CDR3 DNA sequence: TGTGCCAGCAGTTTCAAGGGTCGGCAGCCCCAGCATTTT. It is translated as CASSFKGRQPQHF. The chain employs TRBV28 and TRBJ1-5; unclear D gene. CDR1 is MDHEN, CDR2 SYDVKM, per germline. V dropped 3 bases and J dropped 7 bases, with 10 bases sitting between them. The CDR3 sequence is 13 residues long.

The gene calls are TRBV9 and TRBJ2-7, with TRBD1 matching 8 bases. Per the germline V gene, CDR1 is SGDLS and CDR2 is YYNGEE. This CDR3 has 15 residues. V shed 3 bases, J shed 0 bases, and the junction held 5 bases outside the gene matches. CDR3 protein: CASSGQGLSSYEQYF. As DNA, the CDR3 is TGTGCCAGCAGCGGACAGGGGTTATCCTCCTACGAGCAGTACTTC.

This clone was picked up one time. The chain couples TRBV5-5 to TRBJ1-2; 8 bases agree with TRBD1. Germline loops: CDR1 SGHKS, CDR2 YYEKEE (reference sequence). This CDR3 has 14 residues. V lost 4 bases to trimming and J lost 4 bases; unmatched junction nucleotides: 6. The CDR3, as DNA: TGTGCCAGCAGCACCGGACAGGGAGGCTATGGCTACACCTTC. It specifies CASSTGQGGYGYTF.

The chain combines TRBV6-2 or TRBV6-3 with TRBJ2-6; D is ambiguous. Trimming took off 0 bases at V and 4 bases at J, with 10 bases between the two ends. This CDR3 region has 16 residues. CDR1 MNHEY and CDR2 SVGEGT come from the germline V gene. The CDR3 nucleotides are TGTGCCAGCAGTTACTCGTATAGGGCCGGGGCCAACGTCCTGACTTTC. It is translated as CASSYSYRAGANVLTF.

The V gene is TRBV11-2, the J gene TRBJ1-2; possibly TRBD1 for D (6 bases). The CDR3 is 15 amino acids. Germline CDR1 and CDR2: SGHAT and FQNNGV. V dropped 5 bases and J dropped 4 bases, with 17 bases sitting between them. This CDR3 is CASSPGAGARYGYTF. The CDR3 DNA follows: TGTGCCAGCAGCCCTGGGGCGGGGGCCCGCTATGGCTACACCTTC.

This clone appeared many times. The chain uses TRBV4-2 and TRBJ2-3; D possibly corresponds to TRBD2 (6 bases). The V gene's germline CDR1 is LGHNA and CDR2 YNFKEQ. Trimming removed 8 bases at V and 3 bases at J, with 12 bases between. The CDR3 contains 13 residues. The CDR3 spells CASSGRETDTQYF. In DNA form, the CDR3 reads TGTGCCAGCTCGGGGCGGGAAACAGATACGCAGTATTTT.

The chain combines TRBV4-1 with TRBJ1-2, with D uncertain. The V and J ends lost 0 bases and 5 bases respectively, with 16 bases between them. This CDR3 is 16 amino acids long. The V gene's germline CDR1 is MGHRA and CDR2 YSYEKL. The CDR3 nucleotides are TGCGCCAGCAGCCAAGAGACGACGGCAGTTTGGTATGGCTACACCTTC. This translates into CASSQETTAVWYGYTF.

The V and J genes are TRBV28 and TRBJ1-1; no clear D. CDR3 size: 15 residues. V dropped 7 bases and J dropped 2 bases, with 17 bases sitting between them. The germline V gene has CDR1 MDHEN and CDR2 SYDVKM. The CDR3 reads CASTTLRETNTEAFF. The CDR3 DNA sequence: TGTGCCAGCACCACCTTAAGGGAGACAAACACTGAAGCTTTCTTT. Using reference TRBV28 and TRBJ1-1 for the parts outside the CDR3, the full variable domain is DVKVTQSSRYLVKRTGEKVFLECVQDMDHENMFWYRQDPGLGLRLIYFSYDVKMKEKGDIPEGYSVSREKKERFSLILESASTNQTSMYLCASTTLRETNTEAFFGQGTRLTVV.

This clone appeared once. J is TRBJ2-7 and V is TRBV19; D remains unclear. Deletions cut 4 bases from V and 2 bases from J, with 12 bases between. The V gene's germline CDR1 is LNHDA and CDR2 SQIVND (reference sequence). The CDR3 totals 14 residues. CDR3 loop: CASSTALTPYEQYF. The DNA of the CDR3 is TGTGCCAGTAGTACAGCATTAACGCCCTACGAGCAGTACTTC.

The chain links TRBV2 to TRBJ1-2, with no clear D. Germline V gene data show CDR1 as SNHLY and CDR2 as FYNNEI. The CDR3 extends over 13 amino acids. Trimming took 2 bases from V and 4 from J, leaving 8 bases between them. The CDR3 bases are TGTGCCAGCAGTGAACGAACAGTCTATGGCTACACCTTC. Its protein product is CASSERTVYGYTF.

The chain combines TRBV19 with TRBJ1-2, with D tentatively TRBD1 (6 bases). Germline CDR1 reads LNHDA; CDR2 reads SQIVND (reference sequence). This CDR3 spans 13 amino acids. Trimming left V 6 bases short and J 1 base short, with 9 bases between. The DNA for the CDR3 is TGTGCCAGTAGAGTACAGGGTAACTATGGCTACACCTTC. Translating gives CASRVQGNYGYTF. Filled out from reference TRBV19 and TRBJ1-2, the complete variable domain reads DGGITQSPKYLFRKEGQNVTLSCEQNLNHDAMYWYRQDPGQGLRLIYYSQIVNDFQKGDIAEGYSVSREKKESFPLTVTSAQKNPTAFYLCASRVQGNYGYTFGSGTRLTVV.

The rearrangement joins TRBV5-1 to TRBJ1-1; 7 positions match TRBD1. The CDR3 spans 15 residues. The germline V gene encodes CDR1 SGHRS and CDR2 YFSETQ. The trim removed 2 bases at V and 4 bases at J, leaving 8 bases unmatched. CDR3 residues: CASSFQQGSATEAFF. The CDR3 nucleotides read TGCGCCAGCAGCTTTCAACAGGGGTCGGCCACTGAAGCTTTCTTT.

V and J are TRBV3-1 (or the pseudogene TRBV3-2) and TRBJ2-1, with 14 bases aligning to TRBD2. The CDR3 has 17 amino acids. Germline V gene lookup returns CDR1 LGHDT and CDR2 YNNKEL (reference sequence). Trimming took 2 bases from V and 9 from J; bases not matched to a gene: 9. CDR3 in DNA: TGTGCCAGCAGCCAACGACTGACTAGCGGGGGGGCGACTGAGCAGTTCTTC. Translating gives CASSQRLTSGGATEQFF.

This clone was recorded only once. The chain combines TRBV5-6 with TRBJ1-2; D is unresolved. V was pared by 0 bases and J by 4 bases, with 7 bases between. The CDR3 length is 13 residues. Germline V gives CDR1 SGHDT, CDR2 YYEEEE. The CDR3 DNA sequence: TGTGCCAGCAGCTTGGTATCAGCCTATGGCTACACCTTC. It codes for CASSLVSAYGYTF. Full variable domain (rest looked up from reference TRBV5-6 and TRBJ1-2): DAGVTQSPTHLIKTRGQQVTLRCSPKSGHDTVSWYQQALGQGPQFIFQYYEEEERQRGNFPDRFSGHQFPNYSSELNVNALLLGDSALYLCASSLVSAYGYTFGSGTRLTVV.

This rearrangement joins TRBV27 to TRBJ1-2; D is possibly TRBD1 (6 bases). This CDR3 comprises 12 residues. The V end lost 10 bases, the J end lost 6 bases, and 15 bases lay between the germline ends. Germline CDR1 MNHEY, CDR2 SMNVEV (reference sequence). The CDR3 here is CATRLGGHGYTF. The CDR3 nucleotides are TGTGCCACCCGCCTGGGGGGGCATGGCTACACCTTC.

This clone was detected only once. J is TRBJ2-7 and V is TRBV21-1. TRBV21-1 has pseudogene status. The CDR3 consists of 16 residues. In nucleotides, the CDR3 is TGTGCCAGCAGCAAAGTAGTGCGAGCCGGCCGGCACGAGCAGTACTTC. Translated, it gives CASSKVVRAGRHEQYF.

CDR3 in amino acids: CAGQGQGVGEQYF. The CDR3 DNA reads as TGTGCCGGGCAGGGACAGGGGGTCGGCGAGCAGTACTTC. This chain uses TRBV2 with TRBJ2-7; TRBD1 matches 11 bases. Germline V gene sequence: CDR1 SNHLY, CDR2 FYNNEI. This CDR3 is built from 13 residues. Losses at the gene ends were 11 bases for V and 6 bases for J; bases not matched to a gene: 9.